The T cell receptor (beta chain) described here comes from a study of Graves' ophthalmopathy and Graves' hyperthyroidism. General study results and limits: Cross-validated, the 13-signature model showed 87.88%/81.08% sensitivity/specificity, and 80%/75% in the test set. The blood repertoire also included most expanded thyroid clonotypes above 0.001 frequency.

For this clonotype: What it binds is not known.

This CDR3 has 13 amino acids. The ends were cut back, 4 bases at V and 2 bases at J, with 10 bases in the middle. Germline CDR1 and CDR2: SQVTM and ANQGSEA. TCR beta CDR3 regions were amplified from RNA transcripts. The workflow started with a first-round RT-PCR run with HTBI primers and then moved on to a second-round multiplex PCR. TCRdb re-derived calls from the multiplex PCR reads in MiXCR, one entry per CDR3 protein. The profile shows 600,000 to 700,000 distinct CDR3 sequences, under 50% of them singletons. The gene calls are TRBV29-1 and TRBJ2-3; possible D gene TRBD1, 6 bases. The TCR was taken from an adult man with Graves' ophthalmopathy. Sequencing used peripheral blood. The CDR3 DNA reads as TGCAGCGTTGCCGGGACACTCACAGATACGCAGTATTTT. Translating it yields CSVAGTLTDTQYF.